Below, 13 T cell receptor beta chains from the same sample are listed, as sequenced in a study of T cells after yellow fever vaccination. TCRdb independently ran MiXCR on the 5' RACE reads; one entry per CDR3 protein. The sample lists under 600,000 distinct CDR3 sequences, roughly 22% occurring once. This sample comprised PBMCs, obtained around 3 weeks after the first yellow fever vaccination. The receptors shown here come from a man aged 18 to 30 who received the YFV17D yellow fever vaccine.

The gene calls are TRBV7-2 and TRBJ2-5; the match to TRBD2 covers 8 bases. The CDR3 has 16 amino acids. Looked up from germline, CDR1 is SGHTA and CDR2 is FQGNSA. V shed 1 base and J 4 bases; nucleotides not matched to a gene: 8. DNA of the CDR3: TGTGCCAGCAGCTTAGGTGGTAGCGGGGTGGGAGAGACCCAGTACTTC. Its translation is CASSLGGSGVGETQYF.

This clonotype has at least ten counts. The chain joins TRBV19 to TRBJ1-1; 8 nucleotides align to TRBD1. The length of the CDR3 is 15 residues. With 5 bases clipped from V and 4 bases from J, the junction kept 9 bases outside the gene matches. Germline CDR1 is LNHDA and CDR2 is SQIVND (reference sequence). The CDR3 sequence is CASSAPRGPATEAFF. The CDR3 DNA follows: TGTGCCAGTAGTGCGCCCAGGGGGCCGGCCACTGAAGCTTTCTTT.

The chain is built from TRBV7-9 and TRBJ2-1, with D perhaps TRBD2 (5 bases). The V end lost 8 bases, the J end lost 7 bases, and 12 bases lay between the germline ends. The germline V gene has CDR1 SEHNR and CDR2 FQNEAQ (reference sequence). The CDR3 is 12 amino acids. DNA for the CDR3: TGTGCCAGCGTGACTAAGACTAATGAGCAGTTCTTC. Protein sequence: CASVTKTNEQFF. Drawing the rest from reference TRBV7-9 and TRBJ2-1, the complete variable domain is DTGVSQNPRHKITKRGQNVTFRCDPISEHNRLYWYRQTLGQGPEFLTYFQNEAQLEKSRLLSDRFSAERPKGSFSTLEIQRTEQGDSAMYLCASVTKTNEQFFGPGTRLTVL.

The chain couples TRBV11-2 to TRBJ2-7, with 9 bases lining up with TRBD1. Looked up from germline, CDR1 is SGHAT and CDR2 is FQNNGV. The trim removed 3 bases at V and 4 bases at J, leaving 4 bases unmatched. The CDR3 loop spans 14 amino acids. CDR3 sequence: CASSLTTGGYEQYV. The CDR3 DNA is TGTGCCAGCAGCTTGACGACAGGGGGATACGAGCAGTACGTC.

The chain's CDR3 is CASSQHLGGSGNTIYF. CDR3 bases: TGTGCCAGCAGCCAACACCTGGGGGGTTCTGGAAACACCATATATTTT. This chain links TRBV7-8 with TRBJ1-3; D might be TRBD1 (5 bases). The germline CDR1 and CDR2 sequences are SGHVS and FQNEAQ. The ends were cut back, 5 bases at V and 1 base at J, with 15 bases in the middle. The CDR3 runs 16 residues.

V is TRBV12-3 or TRBV12-4 and J is TRBJ1-2; D is unresolved. Trimming shortened V by 1 base and J by 6 bases, and 9 bases separated the two germline ends. CDR3 size: 13 residues. The chain's CDR3 is CASSLVYGNGYTF. CDR3 nucleotide sequence: TGTGCCAGCAGTTTAGTCTACGGGAATGGCTACACCTTC.

CDR3 loop: CASIPEGGDTQYF. The CDR3 DNA sequence: TGTGCCAGCATCCCGGAGGGGGGCGATACGCAGTATTTT. The V call is TRBV12-3 or TRBV12-4, the J call TRBJ2-3, with D perhaps being TRBD1 or TRBD2 (6 bases each). The V end was cut by 7 bases, the J end by 6 bases, with 14 bases between. The CDR3 runs 13 residues.

This clonotype was detected a few times. The rearrangement links TRBV3-1 to TRBJ2-1; TRBD1 aligns across 8 bases. The V gene's germline CDR1 is LGHDT and CDR2 YNNKEL (reference sequence). There are 15 residues in the CDR3. The junction had 8 bases not matched to a gene; V was cut back by 5 bases and J by 5 bases. The CDR3 nucleotides are TGTGCCAGCAGCGCTCGGGACAGGACAAACAATGAGCAGTTCTTC. Translated: CASSARDRTNNEQFF.

The V and J genes are TRBV2 and TRBJ2-5, with 8 nucleotides matching TRBD1. The junction had 5 bases not matched to a gene; V was cut back by 3 bases and J by 2 bases. The V gene's germline CDR1 is SNHLY and CDR2 FYNNEI. The CDR3 is made up of 15 amino acids. The CDR3 DNA reads TGTGCCAGCAGTGATTCTTGGACAGGGCAAGAGACCCAGTACTTC. Translating it yields CASSDSWTGQETQYF.

In its sample, this clonotype was seen a few times. The chain carries TRBV4-3 and TRBJ1-5; 10 nucleotides agree with TRBD1. This CDR3 is 16 amino acids long. The germline V gene has CDR1 LGHNA and CDR2 YSLEER. Trimming removed 4 bases from V and 7 bases from J; junction bases left unmatched: 10. The CDR3 reads CASSPDRGPTGQPQHF. CDR3 in DNA: TGCGCCAGCAGCCCAGACAGGGGGCCCACTGGGCAGCCCCAGCATTTT.

This clonotype turned up a few times. This rearrangement joins TRBV9 to TRBJ2-3; D is ambiguous. The CDR3 runs 14 residues. Germline CDR1 SGDLS, CDR2 YYNGEE. The germline V and J ends were trimmed by 3 bases and 7 bases, with 15 bases remaining between them. The CDR3 nucleotides read TGTGCCAGCAGCGCAACTACCTCAGAGAATACGCAGTATTTT. This translates into CASSATTSENTQYF.

This clonotype has only a few counts. The rearrangement joins TRBV7-9 to TRBJ1-1, with D perhaps matching TRBD1 (6 bases). Trimming took 5 bases from V and 0 from J, leaving 16 bases between them. This CDR3 has 16 amino acids. CDR1 is SEHNR and CDR2 is FQNEAQ in the germline V gene (reference sequence). The CDR3 region has the DNA TGTGCCAGCAGCCTAGGGGTCGGGGGGCTGAACACTGAAGCTTTCTTT. It specifies CASSLGVGGLNTEAFF.

The chain joins TRBV4-1 to TRBJ2-4; 7 bases map to TRBD1. CDR1 and CDR2 (germline): MGHRA, YSYEKL. CDR3 length: 15 residues. With 3 bases clipped from V and 1 base from J, the junction kept 3 bases outside the gene matches. The CDR3 region is CASSHPQGAKNIQYF. DNA of the CDR3: TGCGCCAGCAGCCACCCACAGGGGGCCAAAAACATTCAGTACTTC.